Described below is a single T cell receptor beta chain sequence and its context. This specimen comes from a study of molecular identifiers for immune sequencing clone quantification. The CDR3 sequence is 14 residues long. The ends lost 6 bases at V and 10 bases at J; junction bases unmatched: 13. Germline V gene data show CDR1 as SQVTM and CDR2 as ANQGSEA. TCRdb redid the calling of the PCR reads with MiXCR, one entry per CDR3 protein. The table records more than 300,000 distinct CDR3 sequences, about 22% of them present only once. The chain recombines TRBV29-1 with TRBJ2-1; 9 positions agree with TRBD1. Sequenced input: naive CD8+ T cells from blood, with Jurkat cell RNA spiked in. The subset here: FACS-sorted CD8+CD4-CCR7+CD45RA+ naive T cells. The TCR comes from a human donor in good health. Some libraries in this study had Jurkat cell RNA spiked in. CDR3 nucleotide sequence: TGCAGCGTCGAAACCGGGACAGGGACCTACGAGCAGTTCTTC. Amino acids: CSVETGTGTYEQFF.